Below, 14 T cell receptor beta chains from the same sample are listed, as sequenced in a study of T-cell reconstitution after alpha-beta-depleted transplantation in children. Preparation of the TCRbeta library involved a method that used unique molecular identifiers. TCRdb independently ran MiXCR on the PCR reads; one entry per CDR3 protein. The sample includes about 98,000 distinct CDR3 sequences, 4.5% to 7.5% of them seen just once. The specimen comprised PBMCs, mostly from graft donor cells, sampled 60 days after TCRalphabeta/CD19-depleted stem cell transplant. The receptors originated from a female patient aged 2-9 years who had a stem cell transplant for Fanconi anemia, so the T cells may come from the graft donor.

This clonotype turned up a few times. The chain has TRBV7-6 and TRBJ2-3; 7 positions agree with TRBD2. CDR1 and CDR2 (germline): SGHVS, FNYEAQ. V lost 5 bases, J lost 2 bases, and 4 bases stayed unmatched. The CDR3 consists of 14 residues. CDR3: CASSPLAFTDTQYF. CDR3 coding DNA: TGTGCCAGCAGCCCACTAGCGTTCACAGATACGCAGTATTTT.

The chain joins TRBV30 to TRBJ2-3; TRBD2 matches at 7 bases. The junction had 9 bases not matched to a gene; V was cut back by 2 bases and J by 4 bases. This CDR3 is built from 15 residues. The V gene's germline CDR1 is GTSNPN and CDR2 SVGIG (reference sequence). The CDR3 loop reads CAWSSGRAPPDTQYF. CDR3 coding DNA: TGTGCCTGGAGTTCTGGGAGGGCCCCCCCAGATACGCAGTATTTT.

This clonotype has just a few counts. V is TRBV28 and J is TRBJ2-3; 8 positions match TRBD1. Germline V gives CDR1 MDHEN, CDR2 SYDVKM. J was trimmed by 1 base and V by 0 bases; bases with no gene match: 0. This CDR3 is built from 15 residues. CDR3 amino acids: CASSLWTGGTDTQYF. The CDR3 DNA sequence: TGTGCCAGCAGTTTATGGACAGGGGGCACAGATACGCAGTATTTT. The variable domain in full, with the rest retrieved from reference TRBV28 and TRBJ2-3, is DVKVTQSSRYLVKRTGEKVFLECVQDMDHENMFWYRQDPGLGLRLIYFSYDVKMKEKGDIPEGYSVSREKKERFSLILESASTNQTSMYLCASSLWTGGTDTQYFGPGTRLTVL.

The sample holds many counts of this clonotype. The gene calls are TRBV20-1 and TRBJ2-5; D remains unclear. V was clipped by 3 bases and J by 1 base, with 9 bases between them. CDR1 and CDR2 from the germline V gene are DFQATT and SNEGSKA (reference sequence). The CDR3 is 13 amino acids. CDR3 in amino acids: CSASRQTQETQYF. CDR3 in DNA: TGCAGTGCTAGTAGACAAACCCAAGAGACCCAGTACTTC.

Many counts were recorded for this clonotype. This rearrangement joins TRBV28 to TRBJ2-4; 7 positions agree with TRBD2. Losses at the gene ends were 5 bases for V and 7 bases for J; bases not matched to a gene: 20. This CDR3 comprises 18 residues. Germline loops: CDR1 MDHEN, CDR2 SYDVKM. CDR3 sequence: CASSPPLAGVRTGNIQYF. In nucleotides, the CDR3 is TGTGCCAGCAGTCCCCCCCTGGCGGGAGTCAGAACCGGGAACATTCAGTACTTC.

The chain uses TRBV28 and TRBJ2-5; no definite D call. This CDR3 region has 15 residues. The germline CDR1 and CDR2 sequences are MDHEN and SYDVKM. The ends were cut back, 4 bases at V and 5 bases at J, with 17 bases in the middle. The CDR3 here is CASSSPLLGLETQYF. In DNA form, the CDR3 reads TGTGCCAGCAGTTCCCCCTTACTGGGTTTGGAGACCCAGTACTTC.

This clonotype came up many times. This chain connects TRBV20-1 to TRBJ2-7, with D perhaps TRBD2 (7 bases). With 2 bases removed from V and 1 base from J, the gap between germline ends came to 15 bases. In germline, CDR1 is DFQATT, CDR2 SNEGSKA (reference sequence). This CDR3 has 15 amino acids. CDR3 protein: CSARPGRGRSYEQYF. CDR3 nucleotide sequence: TGCAGTGCTAGACCGGGGAGGGGGAGATCCTACGAGCAGTACTTC.

Many counts were recorded for this clonotype. The rearrangement links TRBV2 to TRBJ2-5, with D perhaps matching TRBD2 (5 bases). Trimming removed 8 bases at V and 4 bases at J, with 11 bases between. Germline assignment: CDR1 SNHLY and CDR2 FYNNEI. This CDR3 is built from 12 residues. CDR3 region: CASWTGRETQYF. The CDR3 coding sequence is TGTGCCAGCTGGACTGGTCGAGAGACCCAGTACTTC.

The table lists this clonotype with a few counts. The chain links TRBV19 to TRBJ2-1; D is unclear. The germline V gene encodes CDR1 LNHDA and CDR2 SQIVND (reference sequence). The V end lost 3 bases, the J end lost 4 bases, and 7 bases lay between the germline ends. The CDR3 has 13 residues. The CDR3 nucleotides read TGTGCCAGTAGTATTCTCGGGTACAATGAGCAGTTCTTC. Amino acid sequence: CASSILGYNEQFF.

This clonotype was detected many times. V is TRBV9 and J is TRBJ2-3, with D perhaps being TRBD1 or TRBD2 (5 bases each). V lost 1 base and J 1 base, leaving 13 bases between the germline ends. Germline V CDR1 and CDR2: SGDLS, YYNGEE. This CDR3 is 16 amino acids long. Here the CDR3 reads CASSVSWGFRTDTQYF. For the CDR3, the DNA is TGTGCCAGCAGCGTATCTTGGGGGTTTCGCACAGATACGCAGTATTTT.

This clonotype has at least ten counts. The V gene is TRBV4-2, the J gene TRBJ2-3; no clear D gene. The germline V and J ends were trimmed by 0 bases and 6 bases, with 16 bases remaining between them. This CDR3 is 16 amino acids long. The V gene's germline CDR1 is LGHNA and CDR2 YNFKEQ. In DNA, the CDR3 is TGTGCCAGCAGCCAAGATCCCAGGCTAGAGTGGGATACGCAGTATTTT. It encodes CASSQDPRLEWDTQYF.

The gene calls are TRBV5-1 and TRBJ2-5, with D possibly matching TRBD2 (6 bases). Germline CDR1 reads SGHRS; CDR2 reads YFSETQ. The CDR3 runs to 14 residues. Trimming stripped 4 bases from V and 5 bases from J, with 15 bases between. Here the CDR3 reads CASSPTAGRETQYF. For the CDR3, the DNA is TGCGCCAGCAGCCCCACTGCGGGGCGGGAGACCCAGTACTTC. Combining the CDR3 with reference TRBV5-1 and TRBJ2-5 gives the whole variable domain KAGVTQTPRYLIKTRGQQVTLSCSPISGHRSVSWYQQTPGQGLQFLFEYFSETQRNKGNFPGRFSGRQFSNSRSEMNVSTLELGDSALYLCASSPTAGRETQYFGPGTRLLVL.

This clonotype was seen at least ten times. The V gene is TRBV4-2, the J gene TRBJ2-7; TRBD2 agrees at 9 bases. Germline CDR1 reads LGHNA; CDR2 reads YNFKEQ. This CDR3 is 16 amino acids long. With 3 bases clipped from V and 0 bases from J, the junction kept 6 bases outside the gene matches. This CDR3 reads CASSHPSGEISYEQYF. In DNA form, the CDR3 reads TGTGCCAGCAGCCACCCTAGCGGGGAGATCTCCTACGAGCAGTACTTC.

This clonotype was counted at least ten times. The chain carries TRBV6-5 and TRBJ2-7, with 12 bases matching TRBD2. V lost 1 base and J lost 2; bases outside the gene matches: 6. CDR1 and CDR2 (germline): MNHEY, SVGAGI. CDR3 size: 17 residues. The CDR3: CASSYYYRLAGAYEQYF. CDR3 DNA sequence: TGTGCCAGCAGTTACTACTACCGACTAGCGGGAGCCTACGAGCAGTACTTC.